This passage covers 12 T cell receptor beta chains from one sample sequenced in a study of cytomegalovirus exposure and HLA in healthy donors. PCR involved 60 Vbeta and 13 Jbeta primers. Clones were read by immunoSEQ multiplex PCR, and TCRdb kept only the in-frame ones, dropping some. The data show about 220,000 clones, approximately 82% seen once. The sample consisted of PBMCs. The source is a man aged 18 to 30 in good health and CMV-seronegative.

The chain combines TRBV6-1 with TRBJ1-1; 7 bases align to TRBD1. The CDR3 runs to 15 residues. Germline trimming cut 8 bases from V and 1 base from J; bases unmatched to any gene: 10. From germline, CDR1 is MNHNS and CDR2 SASEGT. The DNA for the CDR3 is TGTGCCAGCCCGTCGTACGGGACAGCGAACACTGAAGCTTTCTTT. Its translation: CASPSYGTANTEAFF.

The sample holds a few counts of this clone. The chain's CDR3 is CASEGEKLFF. In DNA, the CDR3 is TGTGCCAGCGAGGGCGAAAAACTGTTTTTT. This sequence joins TRBV2 and TRBJ1-4; D gene unclear. V lost 8 bases to trimming and J lost 8 bases, with 6 bases between them. Germline assignment: CDR1 SNHLY and CDR2 FYNNEI. The CDR3 covers 10 residues.

This clone was picked up a small number of times. This rearrangement joins TRBV2 to TRBJ1-1, with TRBD1 identical over 11 bases. CDR3 length: 15 amino acids. Germline-derived CDR1 and CDR2 are SNHLY and FYNNEI. The V gene end was trimmed by 1 base and the J gene end by 5 bases; junction bases not matched to a gene: 3. The CDR3 is CASSEGTGGETEAFF. CDR3 nucleotide sequence: TGTGCCAGCAGTGAAGGGACAGGGGGCGAAACTGAAGCTTTCTTT.

This chain joins TRBV5-6 and TRBJ1-1; D might be TRBD1 (5 bases). Germline V CDR1 and CDR2: SGHDT, YYEEEE. This CDR3 has 14 amino acids. Trimming took 1 base from V and 4 from J, leaving 11 bases between them. CDR3 protein: CASSLNKGATEAFF. For the CDR3, the DNA is TGTGCCAGCAGCTTGAATAAAGGGGCCACTGAAGCTTTCTTT.

V is TRBV28 and J is TRBJ2-1; 8 nucleotides line up with TRBD2. In germline, CDR1 is MDHEN, CDR2 SYDVKM. V shed 0 bases, J shed 6 bases, and the junction held 7 bases outside the gene matches. The CDR3 sequence is 16 residues long. The CDR3 loop is CASSLWASGSGNEQFF. Written as DNA, the CDR3 is TGTGCCAGCAGTTTATGGGCCAGCGGGAGCGGCAATGAGCAGTTCTTC.

The chain joins TRBV7-3 to TRBJ2-2, with 9 bases fitting TRBD2. After removal of 0 bases from V and 5 bases from J, the junction contained 4 bases not matched to a gene. Germline V gives CDR1 SGHTA, CDR2 FQGTGA. The CDR3 is 16 amino acids. The CDR3 protein is CASSLTGAGGTGELFF. CDR3 bases: TGTGCCAGCAGCTTAACGGGGGCGGGAGGGACCGGGGAGCTGTTTTTT.

This clone has more than one count but fewer than ten. V and J are TRBV28 and TRBJ2-1; possible D gene TRBD1, 6 bases. The V gene's germline CDR1 is MDHEN and CDR2 SYDVKM. The CDR3 totals 13 residues. Between the trimmed V and J ends, which lost 10 bases and 2 bases, there was a span of 12 bases. CDR3 sequence: CATVRGTYNEQFF. DNA for the CDR3: TGTGCCACCGTCAGGGGCACCTACAATGAGCAGTTCTTC.

This CDR3 is CASSGSGTDTQYF. In nucleotides, the CDR3 is TGTGCCAGCAGTGGTAGCGGGACAGATACGCAGTATTTT. This chain links TRBV6-5 with TRBJ2-3; 7 positions agree with TRBD2. The CDR3 sequence is 13 residues long. Germline CDR1 and CDR2: MNHEY and SVGAGI. Trimming cost V 5 bases and J 3 bases; bases outside gene matches: 2.

Note on this clone: Mismatch with germline at one junction end may stem from a read error. The chain links TRBV19 to TRBJ1-5, with D unresolved. CDR1 and CDR2 from the germline V gene are LNHDA and SQIVND (reference sequence). The CDR3 is 15 residues long. The CDR3 coding sequence is TGTGCCAGTAATATAGCCGCGGGTAGCAATCAGCCCCAGCATTTT. Protein: CASNIAAGSNQPQHF.

The chain uses TRBV7-6 and TRBJ2-1; 8 nucleotides line up with TRBD2. Germline CDR1 SGHVS, CDR2 FNYEAQ. V shed 5 bases and J 11 bases; nucleotides not matched to a gene: 8. This CDR3 has 13 amino acids. CDR3 sequence: CASSATSGSQQFF. In nucleotides, the CDR3 is TGTGCCAGCAGCGCAACTAGCGGATCGCAGCAGTTCTTC.

This clone came up a few times. CDR3 in amino acids: CASSSITGGYGYTF. The CDR3 bases are TGCGCCAGCAGCTCGATAACAGGGGGCTATGGCTACACCTTC. This sequence joins TRBV5-1 and TRBJ1-2; 8 bases map to TRBD1. V lost 3 bases, J lost 4 bases, and 5 bases stayed unmatched. CDR3 size: 14 residues. The germline V gene encodes CDR1 SGHRS and CDR2 YFSETQ.

This rearrangement joins TRBV6-5 to TRBJ2-3, with a weak D call TRBD2 (6 bases). CDR1 and CDR2 from the germline V gene are MNHEY and SVGAGI. V lost 5 bases to trimming and J lost 1 base, with 13 bases between them. The CDR3 is 15 residues long. The CDR3 nucleotides are TGTGCCAGCAGTCGAAGCGGGCCCGGCACAGATACGCAGTATTTT. Protein: CASSRSGPGTDTQYF.